This TCR beta chain originates from a study of OX40 agonist ivuxolimab in advanced cancers. Broadly, across the study: The costimulatory receptor OX40 (CD134) was targeted by ivuxolimab, a fully human IgG2 agonistic monoclonal antibody. The paper reports the monotherapy dose-escalation portion (N of about 50 patients) of the phase I ivuxolimab trial. Partial responses occurred in three dose-escalation patients: two with cutaneous melanoma and one with hepatocellular carcinoma. Intravenous ivuxolimab was administered to patients every 2 weeks at six dose levels: 0.01, 0.1, 0.3, 1.5, 3 and 10 mg/kg. Of the roughly 54 dose-escalation patients, hepatocellular carcinoma was present in roughly 19, melanoma in approximately 15, renal cell carcinoma in 9 and head and neck cancer in 9. Prior anti-PD-1, anti-PD-L1 or anti-CTLA-4 therapy was permitted, and checkpoint inhibitors had been received by less than 45% of dose-escalation patients. A male proportion of approximately 83% and a mean age of 60 years, ranging from about 23 to 79, were recorded for the dose-escalation cohort. Peripheral TCRbeta sequencing was intended to test whether TCR sequence diversity was altered and clonal T-cell expansion was caused by ivuxolimab. What the study reported, not specific to this receptor: At doses of 0.1 to 3.0 mg/kg, clonal expansion of both CD4+ and CD8+ T cells in blood was seen between baseline and week 6. Which antigens the clonally expanded peripheral T cells were specific for was not determined. After ivuxolimab, CD8+ T cells had more expanded clones than CD4+ T cells on average. In the 0.1-3.0 mg/kg groups, partial responders had among the lowest normalized peripheral clonal expansion, particularly in CD8+ T cells. Low levels of normalized T-cell clonal expansion were also shown by some nonresponding patients.

Patients with autoimmune disease history or receiving systemic immunosuppression were excluded from the trial. Peripheral blood for TCR sequencing was collected from all dose cohorts at baseline, on cycle 4 day 1, and on cycle 7 day 1. Samples came from an open-label, multicenter, first-in-human phase I dose-escalation trial of ivuxolimab. Adults with locally advanced or metastatic melanoma, renal cell carcinoma, hepatocellular carcinoma or head and neck squamous cell carcinoma were enrolled in the trial. Before TCR sequencing, CD4+ T cells and CD8+ T cells from peripheral blood were sorted into separate populations. This clone was detected only once. What antigen it recognizes has not been identified. Base qualities were left out, and no much larger clone turns up one base away. Spanning cysteine to phenylalanine, the CDR3 consists of 16 amino acids. The entry retains the CDR3 DNA only, 48 bases that are in frame from base 1. V is trimmed back by 4 bases and J by 5 bases, and the junction contains 12 bases that no gene match accounts for. CDR1 and CDR2, per the germline V gene, are SGHRS and YFSETQ.

Genomic DNA was isolated from the sorted cells so that the TCRbeta CDR3 region could be sequenced. The immunoSEQ Assay was used for sequencing of TCRbeta CDR3 regions. The clones in this table, taken by TCRdb from immuneACCESS, are in-frame only. Not every clone is retained; where verified, under half of the shortfall comes from an unresolved V gene, and the cause of the rest is unknown. The sample table holds under 90,000 clones, of which over 85% were seen once. The ten largest clonotypes hold approximately 0.32% of the sample. The receptor chain draws on TRBV5-1 and TRBJ2-7; 10 junctional bases match TRBD2. This material consisted of CD4+ or CD8+ T cells sorted from blood, taken in a trial of the OX40 agonist ivuxolimab. The receptor was isolated from an adult with an advanced solid tumor such as melanoma, head and neck, liver or kidney cancer. The CDR3 loop reads CASSPPVAGGPDEQYF. In nucleotides, the sequence is TGCGCCAGCAGCCCTCCGGTAGCGGGGGGCCCGGACGAGCAGTACTTC.